The clone carrying this T cell receptor beta chain appeared many times. Its antigen is still unknown. Per germline, CDR1 SGHRS and CDR2 YFSETQ. The CDR3 loop spans 14 amino acids. V was cut by 2 bases and J by 0 bases, with 6 bases left in between. Preparing the TCRbeta library involved the use of unique molecular identifiers. TCRdb re-called the PCR reads through MiXCR, storing one row per CDR3 protein. The sample lists about 170,000 distinct CDR3 sequences; more than 9.5% were seen once. These data originate in a study of T-cell reconstitution after alpha-beta-depleted transplantation in children. Findings of the study overall: T-cell numbers and diversity, one year after transplant, stemmed largely from T cells that were newly produced.

The sequenced sample was PBMCs, obtained before TCRalphabeta/CD19-depleted stem cell transplant. The TCR comes from a boy between 2 and 10 years old with acute myeloid leukemia, due to receive a stem cell transplant. This chain joins TRBV5-1 and TRBJ2-1; D is possibly TRBD2 (5 bases). In nucleotides, the CDR3 is TGCGCCAGCAGCTTAACTAGCTCCTACAATGAGCAGTTCTTC. This gives the protein CASSLTSSYNEQFF.